These 5 T cell receptor beta chains were sequenced from one sample in a study of blood T cell repertoires in COVID-19. Sequenced by immunoSEQ multiplex PCR; TCRdb stores in-frame clones only, minus some. The data show roughly 230,000 clones, 88% seen once. Sample: peripheral blood. The receptors originated from an older man with acute or convalescent COVID-19.

The chain couples TRBV29-1 to TRBJ1-1; TRBD1 might be the D (6 bases). V lost 0 bases, J lost 1 base, and 9 bases lay in between. The germline V gene has CDR1 SQVTM and CDR2 ANQGSEA. CDR3 length: 14 residues. The CDR3 protein is CSVEDGGQNTEAFF. The CDR3 region has the DNA TGCAGCGTTGAAGATGGGGGACAGAACACTGAAGCTTTCTTT.

Written as DNA, the CDR3 is TGTGCCAGCAGTTCTGGGGAGGGCCCTCTGACTTTC. Translation gives CASSSGEGPLTF. The chain links TRBV7-9 to TRBJ2-6; 7 positions match TRBD2. Germline CDR1 is SEHNR and CDR2 is FQNEAQ (reference sequence). The CDR3 loop spans 12 amino acids. V trimming: 6 bases; J trimming: 16 bases; junction bases outside the gene matches: 9.

This clone is a singleton in its sample. The chain recombines TRBV6-5 with TRBJ2-5; 7 bases are shared with TRBD1. CDR3 size: 13 residues. Germline CDR1 and CDR2: MNHEY and SVGAGI. Losses at the gene ends were 6 bases for V and 4 bases for J; bases not matched to a gene: 5. The chain's CDR3 is CASSRDRGETQYF. The DNA of the CDR3 is TGTGCCAGCAGCCGGGACAGAGGAGAGACCCAGTACTTC.

The rearrangement uses TRBV28 and TRBJ1-5; 11 bases agree with TRBD1. J was trimmed by 6 bases and V by 8 bases; bases with no gene match: 9. Germline values: CDR1 MDHEN, CDR2 SYDVKM. The CDR3 loop spans 15 amino acids. CDR3 in DNA: TGTGCCAGCGGTTCCGGGACAGGGGGTTCTCAGCCCCAGCATTTT. The encoded protein is CASGSGTGGSQPQHF. The complete variable domain, with remaining parts taken from reference TRBV28 and TRBJ1-5, reads DVKVTQSSRYLVKRTGEKVFLECVQDMDHENMFWYRQDPGLGLRLIYFSYDVKMKEKGDIPEGYSVSREKKERFSLILESASTNQTSMYLCASGSGTGGSQPQHFGDGTRLSIL.

This CDR3 reads CASSLGTRGSFRSPLHF. The DNA for the CDR3 is TGTGCCAGCAGTTTAGGGACGCGGGGTTCCTTTCGATCACCCCTCCACTTT. The chain combines TRBV28 with TRBJ1-6; TRBD1 is a possible D gene (5 bases). Trimming removed 2 bases from V and 10 bases from J, with 21 bases in between. The germline gives CDR1 MDHEN, CDR2 SYDVKM. The CDR3 covers 17 residues.